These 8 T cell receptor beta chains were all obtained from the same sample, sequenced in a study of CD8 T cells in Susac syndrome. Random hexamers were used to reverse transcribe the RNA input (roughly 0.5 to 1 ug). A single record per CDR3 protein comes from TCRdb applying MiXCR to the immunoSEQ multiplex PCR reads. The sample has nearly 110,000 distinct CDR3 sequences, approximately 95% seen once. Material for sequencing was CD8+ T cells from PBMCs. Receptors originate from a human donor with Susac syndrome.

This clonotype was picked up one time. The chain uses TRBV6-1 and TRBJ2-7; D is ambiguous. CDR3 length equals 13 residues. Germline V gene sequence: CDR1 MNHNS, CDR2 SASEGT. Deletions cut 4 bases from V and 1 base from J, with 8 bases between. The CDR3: CASSGPQSYEQYF. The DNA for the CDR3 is TGTGCCAGCAGTGGACCGCAATCCTACGAGCAGTACTTC.

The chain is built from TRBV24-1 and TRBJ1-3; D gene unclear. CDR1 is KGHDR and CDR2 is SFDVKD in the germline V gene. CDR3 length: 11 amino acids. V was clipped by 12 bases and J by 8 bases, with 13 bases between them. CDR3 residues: CAPRQADTIYF. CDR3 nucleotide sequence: TGTGCCCCGCGTCAGGCGGACACCATATATTTT.

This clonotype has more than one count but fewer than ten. CDR3 region: CASSVSGTSAYEQYF. In DNA form, the CDR3 reads TGTGCCAGCAGCGTCTCCGGGACTAGCGCCTACGAGCAGTACTTC. This chain joins TRBV9 and TRBJ2-7, with 10 nucleotides matching TRBD2. This CDR3 is 15 amino acids long. Germline CDR1 is SGDLS and CDR2 is YYNGEE. The junction had 4 bases not matched to a gene; V was cut back by 2 bases and J by 2 bases.

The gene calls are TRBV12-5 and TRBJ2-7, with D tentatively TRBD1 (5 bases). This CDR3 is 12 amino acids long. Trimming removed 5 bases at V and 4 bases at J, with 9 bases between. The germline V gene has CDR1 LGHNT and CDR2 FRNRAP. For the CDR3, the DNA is TGTGCTAGTGGTCAAGGACAATACGAGCAGTACTTC. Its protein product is CASGQGQYEQYF.

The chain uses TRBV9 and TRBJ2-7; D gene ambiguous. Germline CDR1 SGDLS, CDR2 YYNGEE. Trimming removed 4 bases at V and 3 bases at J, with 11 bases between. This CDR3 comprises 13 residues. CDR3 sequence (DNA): TGTGCCAGCAGCCCGGACGGAGACTACGAGCAGTACTTC. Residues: CASSPDGDYEQYF.

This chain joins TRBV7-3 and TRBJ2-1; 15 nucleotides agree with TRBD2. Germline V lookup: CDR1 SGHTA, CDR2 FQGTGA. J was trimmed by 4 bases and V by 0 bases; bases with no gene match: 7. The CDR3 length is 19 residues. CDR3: CASSLTPGLAGGPYNEQFF. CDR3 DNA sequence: TGTGCCAGCAGCTTAACGCCCGGACTAGCGGGGGGGCCGTACAATGAGCAGTTCTTC.

The DNA of the CDR3 is TGTGCCAGCTCACCGGCGGGGGATGGCTACACCTTC. The encoded protein is CASSPAGDGYTF. J is TRBJ1-2 and V is TRBV18; weak D call: TRBD1 (5 bases). The germline V and J ends were trimmed by 3 bases and 6 bases, with 8 bases remaining between them. CDR3 length: 12 amino acids. The germline gives CDR1 KGHSH, CDR2 LQKENI.

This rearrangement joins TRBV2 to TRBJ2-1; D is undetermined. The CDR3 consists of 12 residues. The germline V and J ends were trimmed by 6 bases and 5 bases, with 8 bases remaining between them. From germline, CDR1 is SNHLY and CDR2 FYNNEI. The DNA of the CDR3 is TGTGCCAGCAGATGGACCCACAATGAGCAGTTCTTC. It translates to CASRWTHNEQFF.